These 13 T cell receptor beta chains share one sample of origin, sequenced in a study of T-cell reconstitution after alpha-beta-depleted transplantation in children. The library targeted TCRbeta and was prepared with unique molecular identifiers. Using its own MiXCR run on the PCR reads, TCRdb lists one record per CDR3 protein. The sample contains about a million distinct CDR3 sequences, about 29% of which appear only once. Here the sequenced sample was PBMCs, mostly from graft donor cells, taken 360 days after TCRalphabeta/CD19-depleted stem cell transplant. The source is a boy younger than two who had a stem cell transplant for SCID, so the T cells may come from the graft donor.

This clonotype was detected only a few times. V and J are TRBV12-3 or TRBV12-4 and TRBJ1-5, with 9 bases that match TRBD1. J was trimmed by 9 bases and V by 3 bases; bases with no gene match: 15. CDR3 length: 17 amino acids. The DNA of the CDR3 is TGTGCCAGCAGTTTGCCCTCGGGACAGGGTACGGTAGGGCCCCAGCATTTT. Protein product: CASSLPSGQGTVGPQHF.

V usage is TRBV10-3 and J usage is TRBJ1-1, with D hard to call. The CDR3 is 13 amino acids. Germline CDR1 is ENHRY and CDR2 is SYGVKD. V dropped 6 bases and J dropped 0 bases, with 8 bases sitting between them. The CDR3 DNA reads TGTGCCATCAGAGAACAAGTGAACACTGAAGCTTTCTTT. It encodes CAIREQVNTEAFF.

This clonotype was counted only a few times. V and J are TRBV29-1 and TRBJ2-3; no firm D call. Germline V gene sequence: CDR1 SQVTM, CDR2 ANQGSEA. The CDR3 runs to 12 residues. V lost 6 bases and J lost 1, with 8 bases in between. Here the CDR3 DNA reads TGCAGCGTCGGACCCGGCACAGATACGCAGTATTTT. Translation: CSVGPGTDTQYF.

The chain has TRBV7-3 and TRBJ1-3; D call uncertain. This CDR3 spans 13 amino acids. V lost 0 bases, J lost 3 bases, and 3 bases lay in between. Germline-derived CDR1 and CDR2 are SGHTA and FQGTGA. The CDR3 spells CASSLTVGNTIYF. DNA of the CDR3: TGTGCCAGCAGCTTAACCGTTGGAAACACCATATATTTT.

This clonotype was seen more than once but under ten times. V and J are TRBV7-2 and TRBJ2-7; 9 bases are shared with TRBD2. Losses at the gene ends were 0 bases for V and 4 bases for J; bases not matched to a gene: 13. Germline CDR1 is SGHTA and CDR2 is FQGNSA. CDR3 length equals 18 residues. CDR3 loop: CASSLALSSGAFWYEQYF. As DNA, the CDR3 is TGTGCCAGCAGCTTAGCGTTGTCTAGCGGGGCCTTCTGGTACGAGCAGTACTTC.

The chain recombines TRBV30 with TRBJ2-2; D is unclear. In germline, CDR1 is GTSNPN, CDR2 SVGIG (reference sequence). V was shortened by 3 bases and J by 3 bases, with 8 bases between the two germline ends. The CDR3 spans 13 residues. The CDR3 DNA reads TGTGCCTGGAGGGGCGGCTACACCGGGGAGCTGTTTTTT. Residues: CAWRGGYTGELFF. The full variable domain, rest sourced from reference TRBV30 and TRBJ2-2, is SQTIHQWPATLVQPVGSPLSLECTVEGTSNPNLYWYRQAAGRGLQLLFYSVGIGQISSEVPQNLSASRPQDRQFILSSKKLLLSDSGFYLCAWRGGYTGELFFGEGSRLTVL.

The gene calls are TRBV10-3 and TRBJ2-3; 11 bases match TRBD2. This CDR3 region has 18 residues. With V trimmed by 6 bases and J by 2 bases, 13 bases remained unmatched. Looked up from germline, CDR1 is ENHRY and CDR2 is SYGVKD. In DNA, the CDR3 is TGTGCCATCAGACCGATATCCGAGACTAGCGGGGACACAGATACGCAGTATTTT. It specifies CAIRPISETSGDTDTQYF.

This clonotype was recorded only once. The V call is TRBV3-1, the J call TRBJ1-6; D not resolved. V gave up 4 bases and J gave up 7 bases, with 8 bases separating them. There are 13 residues in the CDR3. The germline V gene has CDR1 LGHDT and CDR2 YNNKEL (reference sequence). CDR3 residues: CASSRTENSPLHF. DNA of the CDR3: TGTGCCAGCAGCCGGACGGAAAATTCACCCCTCCACTTT.

The chain combines TRBV20-1 with TRBJ1-5, with no clear D. This CDR3 has 13 residues. CDR1 and CDR2 from the germline V gene are DFQATT and SNEGSKA (reference sequence). V lost 3 bases and J 0 bases, leaving 6 bases between the germline ends. CDR3 DNA: TGCAGTGCTAGGCGAGCTAGCAATCAGCCCCAGCATTTT. Protein product: CSARRASNQPQHF.

This clonotype was counted only a few times. The CDR3 protein is CASSLRGRSYEQYF. The CDR3 nucleotides are TGTGCCAGCAGTTTGCGGGGGAGAAGCTACGAGCAGTACTTC. This sequence joins TRBV27 and TRBJ2-7; 7 bases are shared with TRBD2. The CDR3 has 14 amino acids. Germline V gives CDR1 MNHEY, CDR2 SMNVEV (reference sequence). After removal of 3 bases from V and 3 bases from J, the junction contained 5 bases not matched to a gene.

This clonotype was counted a few times. The rearrangement uses TRBV29-1 and TRBJ1-2; D unresolved. V was cut by 4 bases and J by 2 bases, with 5 bases left in between. The germline V gene has CDR1 SQVTM and CDR2 ANQGSEA. The CDR3 totals 11 residues. CDR3 loop: CSVGRNYGYTF. The DNA of the CDR3 is TGCAGCGTTGGGCGGAACTATGGCTACACCTTC.

V is TRBV4-1 and J is TRBJ2-7; weak D call: TRBD2 (6 bases). The V and J ends lost 0 bases and 7 bases respectively, with 10 bases between them. Germline lookup yields CDR1 MGHRA and CDR2 YSYEKL. The CDR3 length is 13 residues. CDR3: CASSQDGGGEQYF. Written as DNA, the CDR3 is TGCGCCAGCAGCCAAGATGGGGGAGGAGAGCAGTACTTC.

A few counts support this clonotype. The rearrangement links TRBV12-3 or TRBV12-4 to TRBJ2-1; 10 bases map to TRBD2. V lost 6 bases, J lost 6 bases, and 8 bases stayed unmatched. The CDR3 totals 15 residues. This chain's CDR3 is CASRPERGGSNEQFF. The CDR3 DNA reads as TGTGCCAGCAGGCCAGAGCGGGGGGGTTCCAATGAGCAGTTCTTC.